This entry concerns a single T cell receptor (beta chain). The antigen is unknown. This sample stems from a study of cytomegalovirus exposure and HLA in healthy donors. Overall study results and limits: Later, an analysis found that common viral pathogens appeared to be linked with several of the most significant clusters.

The germline gives CDR1 SEHNR, CDR2 FQNEAQ (reference sequence). Trimming left V 6 bases short and J 8 bases short, with 17 bases between. This CDR3 contains 14 residues. This PCR relied on a set of 60 Vbeta primers and 13 Jbeta primers. Using immunoSEQ multiplex PCR, the repertoire was profiled, and TCRdb retains in-frame clones only, with some absent. The table for this sample gives fewer than 45,000 clones. This receptor was taken from a man in his forties in good health and CMV-seropositive. V gene TRBV7-9 combines with J gene TRBJ1-3; possibly TRBD1 for D (6 bases). The sample taken for sequencing was PBMCs. CDR3 sequence: CASRPLQGMYTIYF. CDR3 nucleotide sequence: TGTGCCAGCAGACCCCTCCAGGGGATGTACACCATATATTTT. Combining the CDR3 with reference TRBV7-9 and TRBJ1-3 gives the whole variable domain DTGVSQNPRHKITKRGQNVTFRCDPISEHNRLYWYRQTLGQGPEFLTYFQNEAQLEKSRLLSDRFSAERPKGSFSTLEIQRTEQGDSAMYLCASRPLQGMYTIYFGEGSWLTVV.